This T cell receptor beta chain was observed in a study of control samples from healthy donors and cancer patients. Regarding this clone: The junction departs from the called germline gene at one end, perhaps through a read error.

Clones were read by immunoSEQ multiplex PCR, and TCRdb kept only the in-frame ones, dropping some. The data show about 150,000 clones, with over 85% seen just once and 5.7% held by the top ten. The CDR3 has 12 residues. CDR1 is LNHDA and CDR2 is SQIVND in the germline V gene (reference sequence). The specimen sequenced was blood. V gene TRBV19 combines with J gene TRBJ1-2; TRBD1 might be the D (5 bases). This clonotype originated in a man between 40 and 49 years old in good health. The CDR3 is CAGSLTDYGYTF. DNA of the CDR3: TGTGCCGGTAGCCTGACAGACTATGGCTACACCTTC.